This TCR beta chain was observed in a study of blood T cells in healthy people across ages. Germline CDR1 reads MNHEY; CDR2 reads SVGAGI. V lost 6 bases and J lost 2, with 7 bases in between. The CDR3 loop spans 12 amino acids. This clonotype has at least ten counts. Its specificity is unknown. A second PCR, run for roughly 7 to 12 cycles, used a sample-barcoded 5' primer plus a J-beta primer mix. Sequencing recovered at least 2.5 million CDR3-containing paired-end reads from each sample. MiXCR was run by TCRdb on the 5' RACE reads, yielding one entry per CDR3 protein. The data show approximately 810,000 distinct CDR3 sequences, with more than 25% seen just once and 15% to 20% held by the top ten. Study-level points and caveats: Per million T cells, TCR beta diversity dropped roughly linearly as age increased. It was held that the diversity estimates obtained from one million T cells were underestimates. Nothing was known about donor CMV status, and this possibly confounded expanded clonotype changes.

V and J are TRBV6-5 and TRBJ1-2; no clear D. The clonotype originates from a woman of 80 years or more in good health. Sequenced sample: blood. The CDR3 nucleotides read TGTGCCAGCAGGGCCTCGAACTATGGCTACACCTTC. It specifies CASRASNYGYTF.